This is a list of T cell receptor beta chains from one sample in a study of T cell responses to AZD1222 COVID-19 vaccine. TCRdb keeps only in-frame clones here, not all; method: immunoSEQ multiplex PCR. The data show about 110,000 clones, 94% seen once. Source: peripheral blood, taken 28 days after the second AZD1222 dose. These receptors came from an adult who received the AZD1222 COVID-19 vaccine. The CDR3 runs from the conserved cysteine through the conserved F or W. The order of the fields is J gene, clone size, D gene, V gene, CDR3 protein, CDR3 DNA. The D gene is left open where the match is weak. Some rows have no size entry. The others give once, few or many, or a class for an expanded clone.

j_gene: TRBJ1-5; abundance: .; d_gene: TRBD1; v_gene: TRBV6-5; CDR3aa: CASRTGGEGNQPQHF; CDR3nt: TGTGCCAGCAGGACAGGGGGCGAGGGTAATCAGCCCCAGCATTTT
j_gene: TRBJ2-5; abundance: .; d_gene: TRBD2; v_gene: TRBV5-4; CDR3aa: CASSLQTSGGETQYF; CDR3nt: TGTGCCAGCAGCTTGCAAACTAGCGGGGGTGAGACCCAGTACTTC
j_gene: TRBJ1-1; abundance: .; d_gene: .; v_gene: TRBV9; CDR3aa: CASSVRQGMGTEAFF; CDR3nt: TGTGCCAGCAGCGTCCGCCAGGGAATGGGCACTGAAGCTTTCTTT
j_gene: TRBJ1-3; abundance: .; d_gene: .; v_gene: TRBV27; CDR3aa: CASRKVGASGNTIYF; CDR3nt: TGTGCCAGCAGGAAGGTCGGGGCCTCTGGAAACACCATATATTTT
j_gene: TRBJ1-3; abundance: .; d_gene: .; v_gene: TRBV3-1/TRBV3-2; CDR3aa: CASSQPTGFGNTIYF; CDR3nt: TGTGCCAGCAGCCAACCAACGGGTTTCGGAAACACCATATATTTT
j_gene: TRBJ2-1; abundance: .; d_gene: TRBD2; v_gene: TRBV11-3; CDR3aa: CASSLELANEQFF; CDR3nt: TGTGCCAGCAGCTTAGAACTAGCGAATGAGCAGTTCTTC
j_gene: TRBJ1-4; abundance: .; d_gene: .; v_gene: TRBV2; CDR3aa: CASRQDSTNEKLFF; CDR3nt: TGTGCCAGCAGACAGGACAGTACTAATGAAAAACTGTTTTTT
j_gene: TRBJ2-1; abundance: once; d_gene: .; v_gene: TRBV6-5; CDR3aa: CASSYPRDNEQFF; CDR3nt: TGTGCCAGCAGTTACCCCCGGGACAATGAGCAGTTCTTC
j_gene: TRBJ1-2; abundance: once; d_gene: TRBD1; v_gene: TRBV7-9; CDR3aa: CAGGQNYGYTF; CDR3nt: TGTGCCGGGGGACAGAACTATGGCTACACCTTC
j_gene: TRBJ2-2; abundance: .; d_gene: .; v_gene: TRBV6-5; CDR3aa: CASSYVSQPNTGELFF; CDR3nt: TGTGCCAGCAGTTACGTGAGCCAGCCGAACACCGGGGAGCTGTTTTTT
j_gene: TRBJ2-1; abundance: few; d_gene: .; v_gene: TRBV20-1; CDR3aa: CSASLGRGAYNEQFF; CDR3nt: TGCAGTGCTAGTCTCGGGAGAGGAGCCTACAATGAGCAGTTCTTC
j_gene: TRBJ1-2; abundance: once; d_gene: .; v_gene: TRBV10-3; CDR3aa: CAISESPGGGGYTF; CDR3nt: TGTGCCATCAGTGAGTCTCCCGGTGGGGGCGGCTACACCTTC
j_gene: TRBJ1-1; abundance: .; d_gene: .; v_gene: TRBV21-1; CDR3aa: CASSKFWAGQPNTEAFF; CDR3nt: TGTGCCAGCAGCAAATTTTGGGCTGGACAGCCGAACACTGAAGCTTTCTTT
j_gene: TRBJ1-1; abundance: .; d_gene: .; v_gene: TRBV13; CDR3aa: CASSLISANRDTRITMNTEAFF; CDR3nt: TGTGCCAGCAGCTTAATTTCAGCAAACCGGGACACCCGGATTACTATGAACACTGAAGCTTTCTTT
j_gene: TRBJ1-1; abundance: .; d_gene: .; v_gene: TRBV25-1; CDR3aa: CASSVSGSTEAFF; CDR3nt: TGTGCCAGCAGTGTTAGCGGGAGCACTGAAGCTTTCTTT
j_gene: TRBJ2-5; abundance: .; d_gene: .; v_gene: TRBV11-2; CDR3aa: CASSLIAETQYF; CDR3nt: TGTGCCAGCAGCTTGATTGCGGAGACCCAGTACTTC
j_gene: TRBJ1-3; abundance: .; d_gene: .; v_gene: TRBV14; CDR3aa: CASSHGNTIYF; CDR3nt: TGTGCCAGCAGCCACGGAAACACCATATATTTT
j_gene: TRBJ2-4; abundance: once; d_gene: .; v_gene: TRBV5-8; CDR3aa: CASTRWGQSILAKNIQYF; CDR3nt: TGTGCCAGCACCCGGTGGGGACAATCAATTCTAGCCAAAAACATTCAGTACTTC
j_gene: TRBJ1-2; abundance: .; d_gene: TRBD1; v_gene: TRBV24-1; CDR3aa: CATAGQGRDGYTF; CDR3nt: TGTGCCACCGCGGGACAGGGGCGAGATGGCTACACCTTC
j_gene: TRBJ1-6; abundance: .; d_gene: .; v_gene: TRBV5-1; CDR3aa: CASSFGQGENNSPLHF; CDR3nt: TGCGCCAGCAGCTTTGGTCAGGGTGAAAATAATTCACCCCTCCACTTT
j_gene: TRBJ2-1; abundance: few; d_gene: .; v_gene: TRBV12-3/TRBV12-4; CDR3aa: CASSFGGNEQFF; CDR3nt: TGTGCCAGCAGTTTTGGTGGAAATGAGCAGTTCTTC
j_gene: TRBJ2-5; abundance: .; d_gene: .; v_gene: TRBV2; CDR3aa: CASSFGTVGGTQYF; CDR3nt: TGTGCCAGCAGTTTCGGGACCGTCGGGGGGACCCAGTACTTC
j_gene: TRBJ1-4; abundance: .; d_gene: .; v_gene: TRBV7-8; CDR3aa: CASTPGQGRTTNEKLFF; CDR3nt: TGTGCCAGCACCCCGGGGCAGGGGCGCACAACTAATGAAAAACTGTTTTTT